This TCR beta chain came from a study of blood T cell repertoires in COVID-19 (dated by TCRdb to 2018 to 2020). Turning to the overall study: The collaborator samples originated in the United States, Italy and Spain and spanned the acute and convalescent phases of COVID-19. The prospective study material was composed of cDNA or gDNA derived from T cells, B-cell-depleted T cells, or PBMCs. The dataset comprised deeply sampled blood TCRbeta repertoires from subjects exposed to, actively infected with, or recovered from COVID-19. The repertoires were made available in a free public database intended to serve as a resource for research on the immune response to SARS-CoV-2. Samples came from the ongoing ImmuneRACE study (first 160 participants) plus 1,254 subjects from 6 global collaborators. A de-identified subject ID, COVID-19 status, age in years and sex were almost always included in the sample metadata. Where available, HLA class I and class II types were taken from metadata supplied by the sample provider and were not determined by assay-based typing. What the study reported, not specific to this receptor: The amount of clinical and demographic metadata varied by source and participant and was provided uncurated.

As concerns this clone: Its antigen is still unknown. No much larger clonotype is one base removed from it; base qualities were not supplied.

The immunoSEQ Assay, a bias-controlled multiplex PCR, was used to amplify TCRbeta CDR3 regions from genomic DNA. The source study handled its data this way. Within the assay, amplification of reference gene primers was used to estimate how many nucleated cells each sample contained. To quantify the absolute abundance of each unique TCRbeta CDR3 rearrangement, sequence reads were collapsed and filtered. For each sample, productive Simpson clonality was calculated by taking the square root of Simpson's diversity index across productive rearrangements. What TCRdb holds here is the immuneACCESS table cut down to in-frame rearrangements. Part of the clones is not present; checked against another copy, under half of the missing clones reflect an unresolved V gene, and the others are unexplained. D and trimming were read from the DNA, whereas the V and J calls and clone size are those reported in that table. The sample table contains about 140,000 clones; only one count was recorded for around 87% of them. The ten most abundant clones make up more than 5% of the sample.

Each collaborating institution followed its own protocols to collect whole blood in K2EDTA tubes. For TCRbeta analysis, collaborators shipped samples in one of three forms: frozen whole blood, isolated PBMCs, or DNA extracted from either of those sample types. The CDR3, cysteine through phenylalanine, is 14 amino acids long. Of the read, only the CDR3 DNA is kept; its 42 bases are in frame from base 1. The germline V gene (reference sequence) provides CDR1 SEHNR and CDR2 FQNEAQ. V is reduced by 7 bases and J by 2 bases, leaving a spacing of 15 bases between them. This clonotype was obtained from a human donor in a cohort sampled during active COVID-19. The chain joins TRBV7-9 to TRBJ2-7; 5 matching bases give a weak D call of TRBD1. Sequences were obtained from peripheral blood. The CDR3 protein is CASNPQTGPYEQYF. The DNA reads as follows: TGTGCCAGCAATCCACAAACAGGCCCCTACGAGCAGTACTTC.